The entry that follows covers one T cell receptor beta chain sequence. No antigen is known for it. This sample was taken from a study of CD8+CD57+ T cells in acquired aplastic anemia. CD8+CD57+ cell expansion had been shown by flow cytometry in patients chosen for sequencing. Genomic DNA constituted the template upon which TCR beta VDJ and CDR3 profiling was performed. TCRdb used MiXCR to reprocess the reads, holding one entry per CDR3 protein. The repertoire holds 250,000 or so distinct CDR3 sequences, with around half as singletons. Whole-study findings and limits: About 30 CD8+ CDR3 sequences occurred in both the patients and the controls. Any difference that existed in CD8+ Simpson's diversity between patients and controls was not significant.

CDR3 length: 16 amino acids. Trimming removed 5 bases from V and 1 base from J, with 17 bases in between. Germline V gene sequence: CDR1 SEHNR, CDR2 FQNEAQ (reference sequence). Sequencing input: sorted CD4+, CD8+, or CD8+CD57+ T cells (not recorded which) from PBMCs. The chain employs TRBV7-9 and TRBJ1-1; no definite D call. The origin of this receptor is a human donor with aplastic anemia. For the CDR3, the DNA is TGTGCCAGCAGCCAAGATATCGGCCAGAAGAACACTGAAGCTTTCTTT. Its translation: CASSQDIGQKNTEAFF.